The 24 T cell receptor beta chains below were found in one sample sequenced in a study of blood T cell repertoires in COVID-19. TCRdb's table, derived via immunoSEQ multiplex PCR, lists solely in-frame clones and lacks some. The table has about 200,000 clones, around 80% seen once; the top ten hold approximately 7.4%. Material: peripheral blood. These receptors came from a woman between 45 and 65 years old with acute or convalescent COVID-19.

The V gene is TRBV7-2, the J gene TRBJ2-5; 8 bases agree with TRBD1. The CDR3 extends over 15 amino acids. Germline V gene sequence: CDR1 SGHTA, CDR2 FQGNSA. V shed 3 bases, J shed 1 base, and the junction held 4 bases outside the gene matches. The CDR3 DNA follows: TGTGCCAGCAGCTTCTCTGGACAGGGCCAAGAGACCCAGTACTTC. It is translated as CASSFSGQGQETQYF.

About this clone: Other DNA sequences in this specimen translate into the identical CDR3. The chain recombines TRBV3-1 (or the pseudogene TRBV3-2) with TRBJ2-1; 12 nucleotides agree with TRBD2. The length of the CDR3 is 16 residues. Germline V gives CDR1 LGHDT, CDR2 YNNKEL (reference sequence). J lost 4 bases, V lost 3 bases, and 4 bases had no gene match. The CDR3 spells CASSQGLAGAYNEQFF. CDR3 nucleotide sequence: TGTGCCAGCAGCCAGGGACTAGCGGGCGCATACAATGAGCAGTTCTTC.

V and J are TRBV6-6 and TRBJ2-5; tentative D call: TRBD2 (5 bases). Germline assignment: CDR1 MNHNY and CDR2 SVGAGI (reference sequence). The CDR3 contains 14 residues. The germline V and J ends were trimmed by 2 bases and 5 bases, with 12 bases remaining between them. The CDR3 sequence is CASSYAGPTETQYF. CDR3 bases: TGTGCCAGCAGTTACGCGGGCCCGACGGAGACCCAGTACTTC.

This clone was detected many times. This chain connects TRBV15 to TRBJ2-5, with 10 bases identical to TRBD1. With V trimmed by 6 bases and J by 2 bases, 3 bases remained unmatched. CDR3 length: 14 residues. The germline gives CDR1 LNHNV, CDR2 YYDKDF (reference sequence). CDR3: CATSQDRGQETQYF. The CDR3 DNA follows: TGTGCCACCAGTCAGGACAGGGGGCAAGAGACCCAGTACTTC.

The J gene is TRBJ2-7, the V gene TRBV5-8; D possibly corresponds to TRBD2 (6 bases). This CDR3 contains 12 residues. Trimming left V 2 bases short and J 9 bases short, with 12 bases between. CDR1 and CDR2 from the germline V gene are SGHTS and YDEGEE. The CDR3 coding sequence is TGTGCCAGCAGCTTCAGGAGGGGTGGGCAGTACTTC. It translates to CASSFRRGGQYF.

The chain joins TRBV19 to TRBJ2-2; 7 bases line up with TRBD2. CDR3 length: 13 residues. Germline assignment: CDR1 LNHDA and CDR2 SQIVND (reference sequence). Here the CDR3 reads CAGQRENTGELFF. Written as DNA, the CDR3 is TGTGCGGGCCAGCGGGAGAACACCGGGGAGCTGTTTTTT.

J is TRBJ1-2 and V is TRBV7-2; 7 positions match TRBD1. Germline V lookup: CDR1 SGHTA, CDR2 FQGNSA. Germline trimming cut 5 bases from V and 4 bases from J; bases unmatched to any gene: 4. The CDR3 totals 13 residues. CDR3 loop: CASSLWDSYGYTF. The CDR3 nucleotides are TGTGCCAGCAGCCTTTGGGACAGCTATGGCTACACCTTC.

This clone was found once. The V gene is TRBV5-1, the J gene TRBJ2-1; 7 nucleotides match TRBD2. Trimming at V came to 4 bases and at J to 9 bases, leaving 13 bases not matched to a gene. The CDR3 totals 15 residues. Looked up from germline, CDR1 is SGHRS and CDR2 is YFSETQ. Here the CDR3 reads CASSPREGLISEQFF. CDR3 nucleotides: TGCGCCAGCAGCCCGAGGGAGGGGTTGATAAGTGAGCAGTTCTTC. The whole variable domain, remainder taken from reference TRBV5-1 and TRBJ2-1, is KAGVTQTPRYLIKTRGQQVTLSCSPISGHRSVSWYQQTPGQGLQFLFEYFSETQRNKGNFPGRFSGRQFSNSRSEMNVSTLELGDSALYLCASSPREGLISEQFFGPGTRLTVL.

The V call is TRBV28, the J call TRBJ2-1; 14 bases are a match to TRBD2. From germline, CDR1 is MDHEN and CDR2 SYDVKM. V trimming: 7 bases; J trimming: 8 bases; junction bases outside the gene matches: 10. This CDR3 has 16 residues. CDR3 bases: TGTGCCAGCACCGCGGGGACTAGCGGGAGCGTCGATGAGCAGTTCTTC. Translation gives CASTAGTSGSVDEQFF. The complete variable domain, with remaining parts taken from reference TRBV28 and TRBJ2-1, reads DVKVTQSSRYLVKRTGEKVFLECVQDMDHENMFWYRQDPGLGLRLIYFSYDVKMKEKGDIPEGYSVSREKKERFSLILESASTNQTSMYLCASTAGTSGSVDEQFFGPGTRLTVL.

This chain joins TRBV3-1 (or the pseudogene TRBV3-2) and TRBJ1-1; D not resolved. Germline V gene data show CDR1 as LGHDT and CDR2 as YNNKEL (reference sequence). CDR3 size: 14 residues. Trimming pared 7 bases from V and 0 bases from J, leaving 12 bases between. CDR3 sequence: CASNLQAMNTEAFF. The CDR3 DNA reads as TGTGCCAGCAACCTTCAGGCGATGAACACTGAAGCTTTCTTT.

J is TRBJ1-1 and V is TRBV4-2; 11 bases are a match to TRBD1. The CDR3 is 13 amino acids. Looked up from germline, CDR1 is LGHNA and CDR2 is YNFKEQ. V trimming: 1 base; J trimming: 10 bases; junction bases outside the gene matches: 2. CDR3 loop: CASSQGDRGLAFF. The DNA for the CDR3 is TGTGCCAGCAGCCAAGGGGACAGGGGGTTAGCTTTCTTT.

This clone occurred once. The chain uses TRBV19 and TRBJ2-3; 9 bases line up with TRBD2. V lost 6 bases and J lost 9; bases outside the gene matches: 13. The CDR3 is made up of 15 amino acids. Germline-derived CDR1 and CDR2 are LNHDA and SQIVND (reference sequence). The CDR3 loop is CASRRSGGQGGTQYF. CDR3 coding DNA: TGTGCCAGTAGACGTAGCGGGGGCCAGGGAGGGACGCAGTATTTT.

This clone was recorded only once. Additional DNA sequences in this sample encode the identical CDR3. The chain employs TRBV24-1 and TRBJ1-1; 8 nucleotides align to TRBD1. The CDR3 contains 15 residues. V lost 2 bases, J lost 4 bases, and 5 bases stayed unmatched. Germline V gives CDR1 KGHDR, CDR2 SFDVKD. The CDR3 protein is CATSDSTGAGTEAFF. In DNA form, the CDR3 reads TGTGCCACCAGTGATTCGACAGGGGCTGGCACTGAAGCTTTCTTT.

The V call is TRBV19, the J call TRBJ2-7; TRBD2 matches at 9 bases. The CDR3 sequence is 15 residues long. CDR1 is LNHDA and CDR2 is SQIVND in the germline V gene (reference sequence). V lost 4 bases and J lost 3; bases outside the gene matches: 7. CDR3 nucleotides: TGTGCCAGTAGTAATTCGCGGGAGGGCCACTACGAGCAGTACTTC. Translating gives CASSNSREGHYEQYF.

The rearrangement joins TRBV28 to TRBJ2-7, with 11 nucleotides matching TRBD1. The CDR3 sequence is 16 residues long. Trimming removed 6 bases from V and 3 bases from J; junction bases left unmatched: 10. Per the germline V gene, CDR1 is MDHEN and CDR2 is SYDVKM. The CDR3 here is CASSPAGTGGLYEQYF. CDR3 DNA: TGTGCCAGCAGCCCAGCCGGGACAGGGGGTCTCTACGAGCAGTACTTC.

The gene calls are TRBV10-3 and TRBJ1-1; D is perhaps TRBD1 (5 bases). Germline loops: CDR1 ENHRY, CDR2 SYGVKD. With 8 bases removed from V and 0 bases from J, the gap between germline ends came to 13 bases. CDR3 length: 14 residues. CDR3 in amino acids: CAIGGADLNTEAFF. CDR3 in DNA: TGTGCCATCGGAGGGGCAGACTTGAACACTGAAGCTTTCTTT.

V gene TRBV6-5 combines with J gene TRBJ2-3; D might be TRBD2 (5 bases). This CDR3 has 15 amino acids. The germline V and J ends were trimmed by 4 bases and 2 bases, with 13 bases remaining between them. Looked up from germline, CDR1 is MNHEY and CDR2 is SVGAGI. The CDR3 protein is CASSSIGLITDTQYF. The DNA for the CDR3 is TGTGCCAGCAGTTCCATCGGACTTATCACAGATACGCAGTATTTT.

The chain combines TRBV25-1 with TRBJ2-1; 8 bases agree with TRBD1. The CDR3 covers 13 residues. V dropped 8 bases and J dropped 1; count of bases not matched to a gene: 1. Per the germline V gene, CDR1 is MGHDK and CDR2 is SYGVNS. The CDR3 is CASRQGSYNEQFF. CDR3 in DNA: TGTGCCAGCCGACAGGGGTCCTACAATGAGCAGTTCTTC.

The rearrangement uses TRBV5-1 and TRBJ2-7; 10 bases fit TRBD2. Germline CDR1 SGHRS, CDR2 YFSETQ. This CDR3 spans 16 amino acids. V was pared by 4 bases and J by 0 bases, with 7 bases of the junction left unmatched. The CDR3 bases are TGCGCCAGCAGCGGAATGACTAGCGGGTACTCCTACGAGCAGTACTTC. Protein product: CASSGMTSGYSYEQYF.

The table lists this clone with a few counts. The chain has TRBV29-1 and TRBJ1-2, with D tentatively TRBD1 (6 bases). Trimming left V 0 bases short and J 8 bases short, with 10 bases between. CDR1 is SQVTM and CDR2 is ANQGSEA in the germline V gene. The length of the CDR3 is 12 residues. CDR3 sequence: CSVEEGAWGYTF. The CDR3 DNA reads as TGCAGCGTTGAAGAGGGGGCTTGGGGCTACACCTTC.

The chain links TRBV7-2 to TRBJ1-2, with TRBD1 as a possible D gene (5 bases). V lost 4 bases and J lost 5, with 17 bases in between. CDR3 length equals 15 residues. CDR1 and CDR2 (germline): SGHTA, FQGNSA. For the CDR3, the DNA is TGTGCCAGCAGCTCGCCCGGGACTCCAACTTATGGCTACACCTTC. Translation: CASSSPGTPTYGYTF.

The V call is TRBV3-1 (or the pseudogene TRBV3-2), the J call TRBJ2-3; the D gene is possibly TRBD2 (6 bases). V dropped 1 base and J dropped 2 bases, with 19 bases sitting between them. This CDR3 comprises 18 residues. Germline V gene sequence: CDR1 LGHDT, CDR2 YNNKEL (reference sequence). This CDR3 is CASSQGGGARPTTDTQYF. The CDR3 DNA is TGTGCCAGCAGCCAAGGGGGAGGAGCTAGGCCTACCACAGATACGCAGTATTTT.

The genes are TRBV5-1 and TRBJ2-7; weak D call: TRBD1 (6 bases). The CDR3 spans 15 residues. V lost 5 bases and J lost 3, with 18 bases in between. CDR1 and CDR2 from the germline V gene are SGHRS and YFSETQ. The CDR3 here is CASRSDNRALYEQYF. CDR3 DNA: TGCGCCAGCAGGAGCGACAACAGGGCTCTCTACGAGCAGTACTTC.

This rearrangement joins TRBV5-5 to TRBJ2-1, with TRBD1 matching 7 bases. The V gene end was trimmed by 6 bases and the J gene end by 6 bases; junction bases not matched to a gene: 9. Germline V gives CDR1 SGHKS, CDR2 YYEKEE (reference sequence). This CDR3 has 14 residues. The CDR3 spells CASTNWTGVNEQFF. The CDR3 nucleotides are TGTGCCAGCACCAACTGGACAGGCGTCAATGAGCAGTTCTTC.